Listed here are 6 T cell receptor beta chains from one sample, sequenced in a study of brain T cells in children with intractable seizures. The method was immunoSEQ multiplex PCR; TCRdb's version includes in-frame clones alone and lacks a portion of them. The sample lists 55,000 to 80,000 clones, roughly 95% occurring once. Sequenced material: peripheral blood, taken at surgery. The receptors were gathered from a boy under two years old with focal cortical dysplasia and intractable seizures.

This rearrangement joins TRBV19 to TRBJ1-1; 8 bases agree with TRBD1. This CDR3 is 14 amino acids long. V lost 3 bases and J lost 4; bases outside the gene matches: 4. The germline gives CDR1 LNHDA, CDR2 SQIVND (reference sequence). The CDR3 loop is CASSIRTGSTEAFF. DNA for the CDR3: TGTGCCAGTAGTATTAGGACAGGGAGCACTGAAGCTTTCTTT.

The J gene is TRBJ2-2, the V gene TRBV7-9; D might be TRBD1 or TRBD2, each matching 5 bases. V was trimmed by 1 base and J by 3 bases, leaving 9 bases between them. CDR1 and CDR2 (germline): SEHNR, FQNEAQ (reference sequence). The CDR3 runs to 15 residues. The CDR3, as DNA: TGTGCCAGCAGCTTAGGAGGGGTTGACACCGGGGAGCTGTTTTTT. Translating gives CASSLGGVDTGELFF.

The count of this clone is one. This sequence joins TRBV19 and TRBJ2-7; D might be TRBD1 (6 bases). The V gene's germline CDR1 is LNHDA and CDR2 SQIVND (reference sequence). V was clipped by 3 bases and J by 2 bases, with 11 bases between them. This CDR3 is built from 14 residues. The CDR3 spells CASSIRDMPYEQYF. DNA for the CDR3: TGTGCCAGTAGTATCCGGGACATGCCCTACGAGCAGTACTTC.

V and J are TRBV5-1 and TRBJ1-4, with D possibly TRBD1 on 5 matching bases. Germline V gene lookup returns CDR1 SGHRS and CDR2 YFSETQ. The CDR3 totals 13 residues. V was shortened by 0 bases and J by 11 bases, with 11 bases between the two germline ends. CDR3 sequence (DNA): TGCGCCAGCAGCTTGGATTCAGGGCGCAAACTGTTTTTT. This encodes CASSLDSGRKLFF. The whole variable domain, remainder taken from reference TRBV5-1 and TRBJ1-4, is KAGVTQTPRYLIKTRGQQVTLSCSPISGHRSVSWYQQTPGQGLQFLFEYFSETQRNKGNFPGRFSGRQFSNSRSEMNVSTLELGDSALYLCASSLDSGRKLFFGSGTQLSVL.

The rearrangement links TRBV10-2 to TRBJ2-7, with 12 bases identical to TRBD2. Looked up from germline, CDR1 is WSHSY and CDR2 is SAAADI. Trimming at V came to 4 bases and at J to 1 base, leaving 2 bases not matched to a gene. The CDR3 has 15 residues. CDR3 bases: TGCGCCAGCAGTGGACTAGCGGGGGCGTCCTACGAGCAGTACTTC. Translated, it gives CASSGLAGASYEQYF.

The chain links TRBV2 to TRBJ2-7; no firm D call. CDR1 is SNHLY, CDR2 FYNNEI, per germline. The CDR3 runs to 13 residues. Trimming stripped 7 bases from V and 0 bases from J, with 10 bases between. Here the CDR3 DNA reads TGTGCCAGCATATCCGGATACTCCTACGAGCAGTACTTC. This sequence encodes CASISGYSYEQYF.